The rows below give T cell receptor beta chains drawn from one sample of a study of T cells in Graves' hyperthyroidism and ophthalmopathy. TCRdb re-analysed the multiplex PCR reads in MiXCR, keeping a single row per CDR3 protein. The sample shows 350,000 to 400,000 distinct CDR3 sequences, under 15% of them seen only once. Sequenced input: blood. The receptors here all came from a woman aged 25 to 39 with Graves' hyperthyroidism. Both conserved end residues are part of each CDR3. A D gene is named only where the DNA matches it firmly. For some rows the clone size is stated as once, few or many, or as a class when expanded; others skip it.

abundance: many; j_gene: TRBJ2-1; d_gene: TRBD2; v_gene: TRBV7-9; CDR3aa: CASSRSGGAYNEQFF; CDR3nt: TGTGCCAGCAGTCGAAGCGGGGGGGCCTACAATGAGCAGTTCTTC
abundance: NA; j_gene: TRBJ2-1; d_gene: NA; v_gene: TRBV14; CDR3aa: CASSLGMWEQFF; CDR3nt: TGTGCCAGCAGCCTCGGGATGTGGGAGCAGTTCTTC
abundance: few; j_gene: TRBJ1-5; d_gene: NA; v_gene: TRBV20-1; CDR3aa: CSVTGPKANQPQHF; CDR3nt: TGCAGTGTCACGGGACCCAAGGCCAATCAGCCCCAGCATTTT
abundance: many; j_gene: TRBJ2-7; d_gene: NA; v_gene: TRBV12-3/TRBV12-4; CDR3aa: CASSFASHYEQYF; CDR3nt: TGTGCCAGCAGTTTCGCCTCCCACTACGAGCAGTACTTC
abundance: NA; j_gene: TRBJ2-1; d_gene: TRBD2; v_gene: TRBV10-1; CDR3aa: CASSESGGQNEQFF; CDR3nt: TGCGCCAGCAGTGAGTCGGGAGGGCAGAATGAGCAGTTCTTC
abundance: NA; j_gene: TRBJ1-2; d_gene: TRBD1; v_gene: TRBV19; CDR3aa: CASSGGQGGYGYTF; CDR3nt: TGTGCCAGTAGTGGAGGACAGGGTGGCTATGGCTACACCTTC
abundance: many; j_gene: TRBJ2-7; d_gene: NA; v_gene: TRBV12-3/TRBV12-4; CDR3aa: CASRQALRRQYF; CDR3nt: TGTGCCAGCAGACAGGCCCTTAGGAGGCAGTACTTC
abundance: many; j_gene: TRBJ2-1; d_gene: NA; v_gene: TRBV28; CDR3aa: CASILESSYNEQFF; CDR3nt: TGTGCCAGCATCCTCGAGAGCTCCTACAATGAGCAGTTCTTC
abundance: many; j_gene: TRBJ2-3; d_gene: TRBD2; v_gene: TRBV13; CDR3aa: CASSYVLGLAGTDTQYF; CDR3nt: TGTGCCAGCAGCTACGTACTTGGACTAGCGGGCACAGATACGCAGTATTTT
abundance: few; j_gene: TRBJ2-1; d_gene: TRBD2; v_gene: TRBV7-8; CDR3aa: CASSLGLAGSLWNEQFF; CDR3nt: TGTGCCAGCAGCTTAGGTCTAGCGGGGTCTTTGTGGAATGAGCAGTTCTTC
abundance: many; j_gene: TRBJ2-1; d_gene: TRBD2; v_gene: TRBV18; CDR3aa: CASSPRVAGDNEQFF; CDR3nt: TGTGCCAGCTCACCCCGTGTAGCGGGAGACAATGAGCAGTTCTTC
abundance: few; j_gene: TRBJ2-4; d_gene: TRBD2; v_gene: TRBV7-3; CDR3aa: CASSLGGGANIQYF; CDR3nt: TGTGCCAGCAGCCTCGGGGGGGGAGCGAACATTCAGTACTTC
abundance: few; j_gene: TRBJ1-1; d_gene: NA; v_gene: TRBV27; CDR3aa: CASSSLYQNTEAFF; CDR3nt: TGTGCCAGCAGTTCGTTGTACCAGAACACTGAAGCTTTCTTT
abundance: few; j_gene: TRBJ2-3; d_gene: TRBD2; v_gene: TRBV10-3; CDR3aa: CAISTSGTPDTQYF; CDR3nt: TGTGCCATCAGTACTAGCGGGACCCCGGATACGCAGTATTTT
abundance: few; j_gene: TRBJ2-5; d_gene: NA; v_gene: TRBV13; CDR3aa: CASSLDTGETQYF; CDR3nt: TGTGCCAGCAGCTTGGACACCGGGGAGACCCAGTACTTC
abundance: many; j_gene: TRBJ2-4; d_gene: NA; v_gene: TRBV6-2/TRBV6-3; CDR3aa: CASRSDSKNIQYF; CDR3nt: TGTGCCAGCAGAAGTGACAGCAAAAACATTCAGTACTTC
abundance: many; j_gene: TRBJ2-5; d_gene: TRBD2; v_gene: TRBV7-2; CDR3aa: CASSLARLAGVWRWETQYF; CDR3nt: TGTGCCAGCAGCTTAGCGAGACTAGCGGGAGTTTGGCGGTGGGAGACCCAGTACTTC
abundance: many; j_gene: TRBJ1-3; d_gene: NA; v_gene: TRBV3-1; CDR3aa: CASSQDYGNTIYF; CDR3nt: TGTGCCAGCAGCCAAGATTACGGAAACACCATATATTTT
abundance: many; j_gene: TRBJ1-3; d_gene: NA; v_gene: TRBV20-1; CDR3aa: CSAADGSGNTIYF; CDR3nt: TGCAGTGCCGCGGACGGGTCTGGAAACACCATATATTTT
abundance: NA; j_gene: TRBJ1-4; d_gene: NA; v_gene: TRBV29-1; CDR3aa: CSVMGSANEKLFF; CDR3nt: TGCAGCGTTATGGGGTCGGCTAATGAAAAACTGTTTTTT
abundance: NA; j_gene: TRBJ2-1; d_gene: NA; v_gene: TRBV4-1; CDR3aa: CASSQDQRGGREQFF; CDR3nt: TGCGCCAGCAGCCAAGACCAGAGGGGGGGGAGGGAGCAGTTCTTC
abundance: NA; j_gene: TRBJ2-2; d_gene: NA; v_gene: TRBV20-1; CDR3aa: CSAPPGVTGELFF; CDR3nt: TGCAGTGCTCCGCCGGGGGTCACCGGGGAGCTGTTTTTT
abundance: many; j_gene: TRBJ2-1; d_gene: TRBD2; v_gene: TRBV5-5; CDR3aa: CASSATSGVYNEQFF; CDR3nt: TGTGCCAGCAGTGCGACTAGCGGGGTCTACAATGAGCAGTTCTTC
abundance: NA; j_gene: TRBJ2-1; d_gene: TRBD1; v_gene: TRBV7-9; CDR3aa: CASSLGRTGLNYNEQFF; CDR3nt: TGTGCCAGCAGCTTGGGCCGGACAGGGTTGAACTACAATGAGCAGTTCTTC
abundance: many; j_gene: TRBJ1-1; d_gene: NA; v_gene: TRBV20-1; CDR3aa: CSAPTEGRDEAFF; CDR3nt: TGCAGTGCCCCTACCGAGGGGCGGGATGAAGCTTTCTTT
abundance: few; j_gene: TRBJ2-2; d_gene: NA; v_gene: TRBV5-6; CDR3aa: CASSRQLYTGELFF; CDR3nt: TGTGCCAGCAGCCGACAGCTTTACACCGGGGAGCTGTTTTTT
abundance: few; j_gene: TRBJ2-1; d_gene: NA; v_gene: TRBV24-1; CDR3aa: CATGGPSTGEQFF; CDR3nt: TGTGCCACCGGGGGGCCTTCGACAGGGGAGCAGTTCTTC
abundance: NA; j_gene: TRBJ2-1; d_gene: TRBD1; v_gene: TRBV6-2/TRBV6-3; CDR3aa: CASTRSGGLFF; CDR3nt: TGTGCCAGCACACGGTCAGGGGGCTTGTTCTTC
abundance: NA; j_gene: TRBJ2-2; d_gene: NA; v_gene: TRBV6-1; CDR3aa: CASSARGDTGELFF; CDR3nt: TGTGCCAGCAGCGCGAGAGGGGACACCGGGGAGCTGTTTTTT
abundance: many; j_gene: TRBJ1-5; d_gene: NA; v_gene: TRBV5-1; CDR3aa: CASSLDGGNQPQHF; CDR3nt: TGCGCCAGCAGCTTGGATGGAGGCAATCAGCCCCAGCATTTT
abundance: many; j_gene: TRBJ2-7; d_gene: TRBD2; v_gene: TRBV18; CDR3aa: CASSPKSGSSYEQYF; CDR3nt: TGTGCCAGCTCACCAAAAAGCGGGAGCTCCTACGAGCAGTACTTC
abundance: NA; j_gene: TRBJ2-7; d_gene: NA; v_gene: TRBV6-9; CDR3aa: CASSFRGPQFLQYF; CDR3nt: TGTGCCAGCAGTTTCAGGGGTCCGCAGTTCCTGCAGTACTTC
abundance: many; j_gene: TRBJ2-3; d_gene: NA; v_gene: TRBV5-5; CDR3aa: CASSSGMVADTQYF; CDR3nt: TGTGCCAGCAGCAGTGGTATGGTTGCAGATACGCAGTATTTT
abundance: NA; j_gene: TRBJ2-3; d_gene: NA; v_gene: TRBV6-4; CDR3aa: CASSDVVGTDTQYF; CDR3nt: TGTGCCAGCAGTGACGTTGTGGGCACAGATACGCAGTATTTT
abundance: many; j_gene: TRBJ1-1; d_gene: NA; v_gene: TRBV20-1; CDR3aa: CSASRGDLNTEAFF; CDR3nt: TGCAGTGCTAGTCGAGGGGACCTGAACACTGAAGCTTTCTTT
abundance: NA; j_gene: TRBJ2-2; d_gene: TRBD2; v_gene: TRBV11-2; CDR3aa: CASLAGGQGTGELFF; CDR3nt: TGTGCCAGCTTAGCGGGAGGGCAAGGCACCGGGGAGCTGTTTTTT
abundance: NA; j_gene: TRBJ2-6; d_gene: NA; v_gene: TRBV30; CDR3aa: CAWRGQSSGANVLTF; CDR3nt: TGTGCCTGGAGGGGACAAAGCTCTGGGGCCAACGTCCTGACTTTC
abundance: many; j_gene: TRBJ1-5; d_gene: TRBD1; v_gene: TRBV20-1; CDR3aa: CSARVGTDSNQPQHF; CDR3nt: TGCAGTGCTAGGGTCGGGACAGATAGCAATCAGCCCCAGCATTTT
abundance: few; j_gene: TRBJ2-1; d_gene: TRBD1; v_gene: TRBV29-1; CDR3aa: CSVEGGTGVYNEQFF; CDR3nt: TGCAGCGTTGAAGGTGGGACAGGAGTATACAATGAGCAGTTCTTC
abundance: few; j_gene: TRBJ2-3; d_gene: TRBD2; v_gene: TRBV10-3; CDR3aa: CAISGLAGGPGTDTQYF; CDR3nt: TGTGCCATCAGTGGACTAGCGGGAGGGCCGGGCACAGATACGCAGTATTTT
abundance: many; j_gene: TRBJ2-5; d_gene: TRBD2; v_gene: TRBV18; CDR3aa: CASSPPTSGSYMYF; CDR3nt: TGTGCCAGCTCACCGCCGACTAGCGGGAGTTACATGTACTTC
abundance: few; j_gene: TRBJ2-5; d_gene: TRBD1; v_gene: TRBV5-1; CDR3aa: CASSPGTGGIETQYF; CDR3nt: TGCGCCAGCAGCCCCGGGACAGGGGGAATAGAGACCCAGTACTTC
abundance: many; j_gene: TRBJ2-7; d_gene: TRBD1; v_gene: TRBV28; CDR3aa: CASRPSTGTDPRHEQYF; CDR3nt: TGTGCCAGCAGACCGTCCACAGGGACAGACCCTCGGCACGAGCAGTACTTC
abundance: many; j_gene: TRBJ2-7; d_gene: TRBD2; v_gene: TRBV20-1; CDR3aa: CSARDRGSISYEQYF; CDR3nt: TGCAGTGCTAGAGACCGCGGGAGTATTTCCTACGAGCAGTACTTC
abundance: many; j_gene: TRBJ2-7; d_gene: TRBD2; v_gene: TRBV30; CDR3aa: CAWRQAGGPYEQYF; CDR3nt: TGTGCCTGGAGACAAGCGGGAGGGCCCTACGAGCAGTACTTC
abundance: NA; j_gene: TRBJ2-1; d_gene: NA; v_gene: TRBV7-2; CDR3aa: CASSLAGTEVNEQFF; CDR3nt: TGTGCCAGCAGCTTAGCAGGGACGGAAGTCAATGAGCAGTTCTTC
abundance: many; j_gene: TRBJ1-1; d_gene: NA; v_gene: TRBV2; CDR3aa: CASSESGRGNTEAFF; CDR3nt: TGTGCCAGCAGTGAATCGGGCAGGGGAAACACTGAAGCTTTCTTT
abundance: many; j_gene: TRBJ2-7; d_gene: NA; v_gene: TRBV27; CDR3aa: CASSLSEKYEQYF; CDR3nt: TGTGCCAGCAGTTTATCGGAGAAATACGAGCAGTACTTC
abundance: NA; j_gene: TRBJ2-7; d_gene: NA; v_gene: TRBV7-9; CDR3aa: CASSLGLVGEQYF; CDR3nt: TGTGCCAGCAGCTTAGGCCTAGTGGGCGAGCAGTACTTC
abundance: many; j_gene: TRBJ1-2; d_gene: TRBD1; v_gene: TRBV28; CDR3aa: CASSSLVGTGGVNGYTF; CDR3nt: TGTGCCAGCAGTTCCCTCGTGGGGACAGGGGGTGTTAATGGCTACACCTTC
abundance: many; j_gene: TRBJ2-5; d_gene: NA; v_gene: TRBV6-1; CDR3aa: CASREGGGKETQYF; CDR3nt: TGTGCCAGCAGAGAAGGGGGAGGGAAAGAGACCCAGTACTTC
abundance: NA; j_gene: TRBJ1-2; d_gene: NA; v_gene: TRBV29-1; CDR3aa: CSVEWVGGYTF; CDR3nt: TGCAGCGTTGAATGGGTGGGTGGCTACACCTTC
abundance: few; j_gene: TRBJ2-5; d_gene: TRBD1; v_gene: TRBV6-1; CDR3aa: CASSRNSRDRGQETQYF; CDR3nt: TGTGCCAGCAGTCGAAATAGCCGGGACAGGGGGCAGGAGACCCAGTACTTC
abundance: NA; j_gene: TRBJ2-5; d_gene: NA; v_gene: TRBV9; CDR3aa: CASSVDPRAPGETQYF; CDR3nt: TGTGCCAGCAGCGTAGACCCCAGGGCCCCCGGGGAGACCCAGTACTTC
abundance: NA; j_gene: TRBJ2-1; d_gene: NA; v_gene: TRBV20-1; CDR3aa: CSARPRDPFFYEQFF; CDR3nt: TGCAGTGCTAGACCCCGAGACCCTTTTTTTTATGAGCAGTTCTTC
abundance: many; j_gene: TRBJ1-5; d_gene: NA; v_gene: TRBV30; CDR3aa: CAWSVALQGNQPQHF; CDR3nt: TGTGCCTGGAGTGTTGCCCTGCAGGGTAATCAGCCCCAGCATTTT
abundance: few; j_gene: TRBJ1-2; d_gene: TRBD1; v_gene: TRBV2; CDR3aa: CASRSDRAHGYTF; CDR3nt: TGTGCCAGCAGATCGGACAGGGCCCATGGCTACACCTTC
abundance: NA; j_gene: TRBJ2-1; d_gene: TRBD2; v_gene: TRBV5-1; CDR3aa: CASGLALAGVGSYNEQFF; CDR3nt: TGCGCCAGCGGCTTGGCTCTAGCGGGAGTTGGCTCCTACAATGAGCAGTTCTTC